This T cell receptor (beta chain) was identified during a study of blood T cell repertoires in COVID-19. The overall study: COVID-19 samples, acute and convalescent, were from the United States, Italy and Spain.

Original processing methods: Counts of nucleated cells, estimated from reference gene primer amplification, were obtained. Data came from immunoSEQ multiplex PCR; TCRdb stores just in-frame clones and leaves some out. That table is the source of V, J and clone size, and D and trimming were worked out from the DNA. Among over 150,000 clones listed, 85% to 95% were seen once. Seattle's cohort entered during active infection and was followed longitudinally. CDR1 is ENHRY, CDR2 SYGVKD, per germline. Trimming shortened V by 3 bases and J by 1 base, and 16 bases separated the two germline ends. The CDR3 is 17 residues long.

J is TRBJ1-5 and V is TRBV10-3; no clear D gene. The sequencing input was peripheral blood. The receptor's source is a man aged 25-45 years with COVID-19, enrolled during active disease. The CDR3 is CAISDPGGSLSNQPQHF. CDR3 bases: TGTGCCATCAGTGACCCGGGAGGTTCGTTAAGCAATCAGCCCCAGCATTTT.